Each of the 27 T cell receptor beta chains below was sequenced from the same sample in a study of blood T cell repertoires in COVID-19. TCRdb's table, derived via immunoSEQ multiplex PCR, lists solely in-frame clones and lacks some. In the table there are 100,000 or so clones, 85% of which are singletons. Specimen: peripheral blood. These receptors were collected from a woman aged 70 to 79 with active or convalescent COVID-19.

This sequence joins TRBV24-1 and TRBJ2-1; no firm D call. Germline values: CDR1 KGHDR, CDR2 SFDVKD. The CDR3 contains 14 residues. V was pared by 1 base and J by 6 bases, with 9 bases between. In nucleotides, the CDR3 is TGTGCCACCAGTGATTTATCCGTCGGCAATGAGCAGTTCTTC. Residues: CATSDLSVGNEQFF.

This clone came up once. The chain is built from TRBV30 and TRBJ2-2; D uncertain. This CDR3 spans 15 amino acids. Trimming shortened V by 1 base and J by 0 bases, and 9 bases separated the two germline ends. Germline loops: CDR1 GTSNPN, CDR2 SVGIG (reference sequence). The CDR3 spells CAWSGVTANTGELFF. The CDR3, as DNA: TGTGCCTGGAGTGGCGTTACCGCGAACACCGGGGAGCTGTTTTTT.

The CDR3 nucleotides read TGTGCCAGCAGCTTGGAAATTGGGACAGGGGGGGACAATGAGCAGTTCTTC. Translating gives CASSLEIGTGGDNEQFF. The chain has TRBV5-6 and TRBJ2-1, with 11 positions matching TRBD1. In germline, CDR1 is SGHDT, CDR2 YYEEEE. This CDR3 is 17 amino acids long. With V trimmed by 0 bases and J by 5 bases, 7 bases remained unmatched.

The chain couples TRBV4-3 to TRBJ1-4; D gene unclear. The CDR3 is 17 amino acids. The V end was cut by 0 bases, the J end by 8 bases, with 19 bases between. The germline CDR1 and CDR2 sequences are LGHNA and YSLEER. The CDR3 is CASSQDIGPGKGEKLFF. In nucleotides, the CDR3 is TGCGCCAGCAGCCAAGATATTGGGCCGGGGAAAGGGGAAAAACTGTTTTTT.

There are a few counts of this clone. The chain employs TRBV2 and TRBJ2-1, with 7 bases matching TRBD2. The CDR3 is 17 amino acids. With 3 bases clipped from V and 0 bases from J, the junction kept 8 bases outside the gene matches. Germline V gene data show CDR1 as SNHLY and CDR2 as FYNNEI. The CDR3 region has the DNA TGTGCCAGCAGTGAGGCTAGCGGCGCCAGCTCCTACAATGAGCAGTTCTTC. Translating gives CASSEASGASSYNEQFF.

The chain joins TRBV5-6 to TRBJ2-1, with 15 bases matching TRBD2. Germline V gives CDR1 SGHDT, CDR2 YYEEEE. There are 16 residues in the CDR3. V gave up 0 bases and J gave up 9 bases; unmatched junction bases: 4. The CDR3 region is CASSLGRGLAGGEQFF. The CDR3 DNA reads TGTGCCAGCAGCTTGGGCAGGGGACTAGCGGGAGGTGAGCAGTTCTTC. The whole variable domain, remainder taken from reference TRBV5-6 and TRBJ2-1, is DAGVTQSPTHLIKTRGQQVTLRCSPKSGHDTVSWYQQALGQGPQFIFQYYEEEERQRGNFPDRFSGHQFPNYSSELNVNALLLGDSALYLCASSLGRGLAGGEQFFGPGTRLTVL.

The chain carries TRBV10-3 and TRBJ1-3, with D possibly matching TRBD1 (5 bases). Trimming took off 0 bases at V and 4 bases at J, with 10 bases between the two ends. The CDR3 sequence is 15 residues long. The germline gives CDR1 ENHRY, CDR2 SYGVKD. The CDR3: CAISESWGSGNTIYF. The CDR3, as DNA: TGTGCCATCAGTGAGTCTTGGGGCTCAGGAAACACCATATATTTT.

V and J are TRBV7-2 and TRBJ2-3, with TRBD2 matching 9 bases. The germline V gene has CDR1 SGHTA and CDR2 FQGNSA. With V trimmed by 4 bases and J by 2 bases, 7 bases remained unmatched. The CDR3 is 16 amino acids. CDR3: CASSSIAGAFTDTQYF. The CDR3 bases are TGTGCCAGCAGCTCGATAGCGGGGGCCTTCACAGATACGCAGTATTTT.

This sequence joins TRBV6-1 and TRBJ2-5; 8 bases line up with TRBD2. The CDR3 is 14 residues long. Trimming at V came to 5 bases and at J to 1 base, leaving 3 bases not matched to a gene. CDR1 and CDR2 from the germline V gene are MNHNS and SASEGT. The CDR3 DNA follows: TGTGCCAGCAGTTCGGGGGGGCGCCAAGAGACCCAGTACTTC. Amino acid sequence: CASSSGGRQETQYF.

The V and J genes are TRBV5-6 and TRBJ1-1; D unclear. This CDR3 contains 15 residues. V lost 1 base, J lost 4 bases, and 14 bases lay in between. The germline CDR1 and CDR2 sequences are SGHDT and YYEEEE. DNA of the CDR3: TGTGCCAGCAGCTTGAGCCCTCTCGGGGTCACTGAAGCTTTCTTT. This sequence encodes CASSLSPLGVTEAFF.

V usage is TRBV19 and J usage is TRBJ1-4; 11 bases align to TRBD1. This CDR3 spans 14 amino acids. Germline CDR1 LNHDA, CDR2 SQIVND (reference sequence). Germline trimming cut 7 bases from V and 8 bases from J; bases unmatched to any gene: 6. The CDR3 DNA sequence: TGTGCCAGTACCTGGACAGGGGGCGAGGAAAAACTGTTTTTT. Amino acids: CASTWTGGEEKLFF.

The V and J genes are TRBV5-1 and TRBJ2-3; a possible D gene is TRBD1 (6 bases). This CDR3 spans 14 amino acids. Germline CDR1 SGHRS, CDR2 YFSETQ. V lost 5 bases and J 3 bases, leaving 13 bases between the germline ends. In DNA form, the CDR3 reads TGCGCCAGCAGGGCACCCGACAGGACAGATACGCAGTATTTT. Its protein product is CASRAPDRTDTQYF.

This clone was found a few times. CDR3 sequence reads: CASSPRSATNEKLFF. Here the CDR3 DNA reads TGTGCCAGCAGCCCGAGGTCGGCAACTAATGAAAAACTGTTTTTT. J is TRBJ1-4 and V is TRBV5-5; D is unresolved. Trimming removed 4 bases from V and 0 bases from J, with 10 bases in between. The germline CDR1 and CDR2 sequences are SGHKS and YYEKEE (reference sequence). CDR3 length: 15 amino acids.

The chain carries TRBV29-1 and TRBJ2-1; 13 bases agree with TRBD2. CDR1 and CDR2 from the germline V gene are SQVTM and ANQGSEA. The V gene end was trimmed by 5 bases and the J gene end by 7 bases; junction bases not matched to a gene: 5. The CDR3 has 14 amino acids. The CDR3 coding sequence is TGCAGCGTTCCGAGGACTAGCGGGAGAAATGAGCAGTTCTTC. Protein: CSVPRTSGRNEQFF.

This chain joins TRBV5-1 and TRBJ2-1, with TRBD2 matching 11 bases. V trimming: 3 bases; J trimming: 2 bases; junction bases outside the gene matches: 4. This CDR3 has 16 amino acids. The germline V gene has CDR1 SGHRS and CDR2 YFSETQ. CDR3 bases: TGCGCCAGCAGCTCCGGGACTAGCGGACCCTACAATGAGCAGTTCTTC. This encodes CASSSGTSGPYNEQFF.

The chain couples TRBV7-2 to TRBJ1-1, with D hard to call. Between the trimmed V and J ends, which lost 1 base and 5 bases, there was a span of 5 bases. The CDR3 spans 12 residues. Germline CDR1 SGHTA, CDR2 FQGNSA. The CDR3 region has the DNA TGTGCCAGCAGCTTAGACAAAACTGAAGCTTTCTTT. This gives the protein CASSLDKTEAFF. Supplemented by reference TRBV7-2 and TRBJ1-1, the full variable domain reads GAGVSQSPSNKVTEKGKDVELRCDPISGHTALYWYRQSLGQGLEFLIYFQGNSAPDKSGLPSDRFSAERTGGSVSTLTIQRTQQEDSAVYLCASSLDKTEAFFGQGTRLTVV.

The chain joins TRBV5-1 to TRBJ2-3; 7 bases fit TRBD1. Germline V gene lookup returns CDR1 SGHRS and CDR2 YFSETQ. CDR3 size: 16 residues. V was clipped by 0 bases and J by 2 bases; unmatched bases: 6. The CDR3 sequence is CASSLGGTAITDTQYF. As DNA, the CDR3 is TGCGCCAGCAGCTTGGGAGGGACAGCCATCACAGATACGCAGTATTTT. Drawing the rest from reference TRBV5-1 and TRBJ2-3, the complete variable domain is KAGVTQTPRYLIKTRGQQVTLSCSPISGHRSVSWYQQTPGQGLQFLFEYFSETQRNKGNFPGRFSGRQFSNSRSEMNVSTLELGDSALYLCASSLGGTAITDTQYFGPGTRLTVL.

V usage is TRBV6-5 and J usage is TRBJ2-7; D is unresolved. This CDR3 has 13 amino acids. CDR1 is MNHEY, CDR2 SVGAGI, per germline. The ends were cut back, 0 bases at V and 1 base at J, with 4 bases in the middle. The CDR3 DNA is TGTGCCAGCAGTTACTCCGGGTCCTACGAGCAGTACTTC. This encodes CASSYSGSYEQYF.

This clone showed up just once. The chain uses TRBV5-4 and TRBJ2-3; TRBD2 matches 7 bases. This CDR3 contains 13 residues. Losses at the gene ends were 4 bases for V and 4 bases for J; bases not matched to a gene: 3. The V gene's germline CDR1 is SGHNT and CDR2 YYREEE (reference sequence). CDR3 amino acids: CASSRDYPDTQYF. In DNA, the CDR3 is TGTGCCAGCAGCCGGGACTACCCAGATACGCAGTATTTT.

In regard to this clone: A read error may account for a junction end that differs from germline. The J gene is TRBJ1-1, the V gene TRBV6-5, with D perhaps matching TRBD1 (5 bases). The CDR3 has 11 residues. In germline, CDR1 is MNHEY, CDR2 SVGAGI. For the CDR3, the DNA is TGTGCCAGCCGTATCAGGGTTGAAACTTTCTTT. This translates into CASRIRVETFF.

This clone was counted a single time. This chain connects TRBV5-1 to TRBJ2-3, with TRBD2 matching over 10 bases. The germline CDR1 and CDR2 sequences are SGHRS and YFSETQ. The CDR3 totals 15 residues. Germline trimming cut 0 bases from V and 7 bases from J; bases unmatched to any gene: 5. The DNA of the CDR3 is TGCGCCAGCAGCTTGGTCAGCGGGGGGGCCTATACGCAGTATTTT. Amino acids: CASSLVSGGAYTQYF.

The J gene is TRBJ1-2, the V gene TRBV5-6; 8 bases are shared with TRBD1. Looked up from germline, CDR1 is SGHDT and CDR2 is YYEEEE. J was trimmed by 2 bases and V by 4 bases; bases with no gene match: 13. There are 17 residues in the CDR3. The CDR3: CASSLRTGSRANYGYTF. CDR3 nucleotides: TGTGCCAGCAGCCTCCGGACAGGGAGTAGGGCAAACTATGGCTACACCTTC.

The J gene is TRBJ1-1, the V gene TRBV18; 8 bases are a match to TRBD1. Per the germline V gene, CDR1 is KGHSH and CDR2 is LQKENI. V lost 4 bases to trimming and J lost 3 bases; unmatched junction nucleotides: 7. This CDR3 contains 15 residues. CDR3 region: CASSRRTGKDTEAFF. As DNA, the CDR3 is TGTGCCAGCTCACGACGGACAGGGAAGGACACTGAAGCTTTCTTT.

The CDR3 loop is CASSVQGVFGYTF. CDR3 bases: TGTGCCAGCAGCGTACAGGGAGTCTTCGGCTACACCTTC. This rearrangement joins TRBV7-9 to TRBJ1-2, with D possibly matching TRBD1 (6 bases). This CDR3 spans 13 amino acids. Per the germline V gene, CDR1 is SEHNR and CDR2 is FQNEAQ (reference sequence). V was trimmed by 5 bases and J by 8 bases, leaving 15 bases between them.

V gene TRBV5-1 combines with J gene TRBJ1-1; the match to TRBD1 covers 10 bases. The V and J ends lost 4 bases and 1 base, in that order; junction bases with no gene match: 4. CDR3 length equals 15 residues. CDR1 SGHRS and CDR2 YFSETQ come from the germline V gene. In DNA, the CDR3 is TGCGCCAGCAGCATCCGGGACAGGGGGAACACTGAAGCTTTCTTT. Translation gives CASSIRDRGNTEAFF.

The chain is built from TRBV19 and TRBJ2-7; 13 bases map to TRBD2. This CDR3 region has 15 residues. Per the germline V gene, CDR1 is LNHDA and CDR2 is SQIVND (reference sequence). The V gene end was trimmed by 2 bases and the J gene end by 4 bases; junction bases not matched to a gene: 2. The CDR3 loop is CASSIRTSGGYEQYF. CDR3 sequence (DNA): TGTGCCAGTAGTATAAGGACTAGCGGGGGTTACGAGCAGTACTTC.

This chain links TRBV6-2 or TRBV6-3 with TRBJ1-1; TRBD1 might be the D (5 bases). CDR3 length: 14 amino acids. V was pared by 1 base and J by 4 bases, with 10 bases between. Germline assignment: CDR1 MNHEY and CDR2 SVGEGT. This CDR3 is CASSYLRGGTEAFF. The CDR3 nucleotides read TGTGCCAGCAGTTACTTAAGGGGTGGCACTGAAGCTTTCTTT.